The clone carrying this T cell receptor beta chain turned up a few times. Its antigen is not known. The PCR had 60 Vbeta and 13 Jbeta primers. Sequenced by immunoSEQ multiplex PCR; TCRdb stores in-frame clones only, minus some. The sample consists of over 150,000 clones, 79% of them appearing once. V was shortened by 2 bases and J by 4 bases, with 23 bases between the two germline ends. The CDR3 runs to 18 residues. Germline loops: CDR1 MNHNS, CDR2 SASEGT. These data belong to a study of cytomegalovirus exposure and HLA in healthy donors. Study observations and caveats: The study carried out a later analysis of TCR beta sequences. It associated roughly 17,000 of them with specific HLA alleles at a false discovery rate of 0.05.

This chain joins TRBV6-1 and TRBJ1-2, with D perhaps matching TRBD1 (6 bases). The sequence derives from a woman younger than 30 in good health and CMV-seronegative. The sample taken for sequencing was PBMCs. The CDR3 bases are TGTGCCAGCAGTGAAAACCCAGTGATTGCGGGGGCTAGCTATGGCTACACCTTC. Its translation: CASSENPVIAGASYGYTF.